This is a list of T cell receptor beta chains from one sample in a study of cytomegalovirus exposure and HLA in healthy donors. TCRdb's table, derived via immunoSEQ multiplex PCR, lists solely in-frame clones and lacks some. The sample yields under 150,000 clones, 70% to 85% seen once. The sample was PBMCs. These receptors were collected from a boy younger than 18 in good health and CMV-seronegative. The conserved cysteine and the conserved F or W are not part of the CDR3 here. D genes are given only for firm matches. Rows may omit the clone size; those that give it use once, few, many or a size class.

J	V	D	size	CDR3
TRBJ1-2	TRBV6-5	.	.	ASSDSISYGYT
TRBJ1-1	TRBV7-2	.	.	ASSAGRGNTEAF
TRBJ2-7	TRBV7-9	.	.	ASSFGAGEQY
TRBJ1-5	TRBV28	.	.	ASSLSLGGDSNQPQH
TRBJ2-1	TRBV6-1	.	.	ASSESGEIAAGEQF
TRBJ2-7	TRBV30	TRBD2	.	ARRPTSGRAGEQY
TRBJ2-7	TRBV6-1	.	.	AYETGPYEQY
TRBJ1-4	TRBV5-1	TRBD1	.	ASSPRSRGRHDEKLF
TRBJ1-4	TRBV19	.	.	ASSTRKLNEKLF
TRBJ2-7	TRBV27	TRBD1	once	ASWAGTGGPGAEQY
TRBJ1-5	TRBV7-3	TRBD1	.	ASSFTSGTGIVYSNQPQH
TRBJ1-2	TRBV10-3	TRBD1	.	AISTGTGGGYT
TRBJ2-5	TRBV5-6	.	.	ASSLAGERETQY
TRBJ1-1	TRBV5-1	TRBD1	.	ASSLGTAITEAF
TRBJ2-5	TRBV12-5	.	.	ASALGAPLGETQY
TRBJ2-1	TRBV27	TRBD1	.	ASRRQGASYNEQF
TRBJ1-1	TRBV5-8	.	.	ASSQGFRTEAF